This TCR beta chain was sequenced in a study of cytomegalovirus exposure and HLA in healthy donors. Points from the study as a whole: As a later analysis revealed, most CMV-associated TCR beta chains appeared HLA-restricted. Presence/absence analyses supposed approximately even sequencing depth among donors. HLA-A and HLA-B allele assignments for most subjects were reportedly predicted accurately using TCR beta sequences. Later analysis suggested links between common viral pathogens and several top significant clusters.

The V segment lost 1 base and the J segment 3 bases; nucleotides outside the gene matches: 5. Germline values: CDR1 LNHDA, CDR2 SQIVND (reference sequence). There are 16 residues in the CDR3. About this clone itself: Antigen unknown.

With 60 Vbeta and 13 Jbeta primers, the PCR was carried out. Repertoires were generated with immunoSEQ multiplex PCR, while TCRdb's copy carries only in-frame clones and drops some. This sample yields about 67,000 clones, of which around 63% are seen a single time; 2% to 2.5% belongs to the top ten. V gene TRBV19 combines with J gene TRBJ2-1; 8 bases map to TRBD2. Sequencing was carried out using PBMCs. This TCR was recovered from a woman aged 25-40 years in good health and CMV-seronegative. The CDR3 protein is CASSIGRGGFYNEQFF. For the CDR3, the DNA is TGTGCCAGTAGTATAGGTCGGGGGGGGTTCTACAATGAGCAGTTCTTC. Full variable domain (remainder filled in from reference TRBV19 and TRBJ2-1): DGGITQSPKYLFRKEGQNVTLSCEQNLNHDAMYWYRQDPGQGLRLIYYSQIVNDFQKGDIAEGYSVSREKKESFPLTVTSAQKNPTAFYLCASSIGRGGFYNEQFFGPGTRLTVL.